The 26 T cell receptor beta chains given below trace back to one sample, sequenced in a study of blood T cell repertoires in COVID-19. Libraries were prepared by immunoSEQ multiplex PCR; TCRdb keeps only in-frame clonotypes and omits some of them. Here the sample spans under 350,000 clones, under 90% being singletons. The sequencing input was PBMCs or T cells enriched from blood (not recorded which). These receptors were obtained from a woman between 35 and 50 years old who had recovered from COVID-19.

The chain combines TRBV15 with TRBJ2-5, with TRBD2 identical over 8 bases. The V gene end was trimmed by 7 bases and the J gene end by 4 bases; junction bases not matched to a gene: 5. The germline V gene has CDR1 LNHNV and CDR2 YYDKDF (reference sequence). The CDR3 is 13 residues long. CDR3 bases: TGTGCCACCACGCGGGGGGCCGGAGAGACCCAGTACTTC. As protein: CATTRGAGETQYF. Complete variable domain (other parts from reference TRBV15 and TRBJ2-5): DAMVIQNPRYQVTQFGKPVTLSCSQTLNHNVMYWYQQKSSQAPKLLFHYYDKDFNNEADTPDNFQSRRPNTSFCFLDIRSPGLGDTAMYLCATTRGAGETQYFGPGTRLLVL.

The chain employs TRBV7-6 and TRBJ2-1; 13 bases are shared with TRBD2. V gave up 5 bases and J gave up 3 bases; unmatched junction bases: 7. Germline values: CDR1 SGHVS, CDR2 FNYEAQ. The CDR3 loop spans 17 amino acids. CDR3 protein: CASSPRTSGSLYNEQFF. The CDR3 bases are TGTGCCAGCAGCCCAAGGACTAGCGGGAGTCTCTACAATGAGCAGTTCTTC. The whole variable domain, remainder taken from reference TRBV7-6 and TRBJ2-1, is GAGVSQSPRYKVTKRGQDVALRCDPISGHVSLYWYRQALGQGPEFLTYFNYEAQQDKSGLPNDRFSAERPEGSISTLTIQRTEQRDSAMYRCASSPRTSGSLYNEQFFGPGTRLTVL.

The chain couples TRBV20-1 to TRBJ2-5; perhaps TRBD2 as D (5 bases). The CDR3 contains 10 residues. V dropped 6 bases and J dropped 5 bases, with 7 bases sitting between them. Germline loops: CDR1 DFQATT, CDR2 SNEGSKA (reference sequence). CDR3 DNA: TGCAGTGCCTCGGGGGAGACCCAGTACTTC. It encodes CSASGETQYF.

This clone was detected a few times. The rearrangement uses TRBV14 and TRBJ2-1; 7 bases align to TRBD1. J gave up 4 bases and V 4 bases, and 1 base lay outside the gene matches. The CDR3 sequence is 13 residues long. CDR1 and CDR2 from the germline V gene are SGHDN and FVKESK. The CDR3: CASSRDRYNEQFF. The CDR3 DNA follows: TGTGCCAGCAGCCGGGACAGATACAATGAGCAGTTCTTC.

J is TRBJ2-7 and V is TRBV6-2 or TRBV6-3; TRBD2 agrees at 7 bases. This CDR3 has 16 amino acids. V shed 0 bases, J shed 2 bases, and the junction held 7 bases outside the gene matches. Germline V lookup: CDR1 MNHEY, CDR2 SVGEGT. CDR3 residues: CASSYSTWEGTYEQYF. DNA of the CDR3: TGTGCCAGCAGTTACTCGACTTGGGAGGGCACCTACGAGCAGTACTTC.

This clone was counted only a few times. The rearrangement links TRBV6-5 to TRBJ1-2; 9 bases are shared with TRBD1. CDR3 length: 15 amino acids. J lost 7 bases, V lost 3 bases, and 9 bases had no gene match. CDR1 is MNHEY, CDR2 SVGAGI, per germline. CDR3 coding DNA: TGTGCCAGCAGTTATTTGGACAGGGGCAGCAGTGGCTACACCTTC. Amino acids: CASSYLDRGSSGYTF.

The rearrangement uses TRBV7-3 and TRBJ2-7; the match to TRBD2 covers 12 bases. V lost 5 bases and J lost 7; bases outside the gene matches: 18. The CDR3 loop spans 18 amino acids. Germline-derived CDR1 and CDR2 are SGHTA and FQGTGA. This chain's CDR3 is CASSPTTSGRPSPREQYF. CDR3 sequence (DNA): TGTGCCAGCAGCCCAACGACTAGCGGGAGACCCTCCCCTAGGGAGCAGTACTTC.

V gene TRBV15 combines with J gene TRBJ1-4, with 9 positions matching TRBD1. The length of the CDR3 is 14 residues. The V and J ends lost 3 bases and 6 bases, in that order; junction bases with no gene match: 2. Germline-derived CDR1 and CDR2 are LNHNV and YYDKDF (reference sequence). In DNA, the CDR3 is TGTGCCACCAGCAGTCGGACAGGGGATGAAAAACTGTTTTTT. Protein sequence: CATSSRTGDEKLFF.

The chain joins TRBV3-1 (or the pseudogene TRBV3-2) to TRBJ2-3, with TRBD1 matching over 10 bases. Germline lookup yields CDR1 LGHDT and CDR2 YNNKEL (reference sequence). This CDR3 contains 16 residues. The J segment lost 3 bases and the V segment lost 8 bases, leaving 11 bases of the junction unmatched. Here the CDR3 DNA reads TGTGCCAGCGACTACTCTGGGACAGGGGCGACAGATACGCAGTATTTT. It encodes CASDYSGTGATDTQYF.

J is TRBJ2-6 and V is TRBV5-4, with D maybe TRBD1 (6 bases). Germline V gives CDR1 SGHNT, CDR2 YYREEE (reference sequence). This CDR3 is 15 amino acids long. The V end was cut by 3 bases, the J end by 2 bases, with 9 bases between. The DNA for the CDR3 is TGTGCCAGCAGCTCTCAGGGGACTGGGGCCAACGTCCTGACTTTC. Protein product: CASSSQGTGANVLTF.

CDR3 nucleotides: TGTGCCAGCAGTCCGACGTACGACAGTTACCCGAGTAATTCACCCCTCCACTTT. Translated: CASSPTYDSYPSNSPLHF. The chain has TRBV28 and TRBJ1-6; tentative D call: TRBD1 (5 bases). CDR3 length: 18 residues. The germline V and J ends were trimmed by 5 bases and 6 bases, with 23 bases remaining between them. Looked up from germline, CDR1 is MDHEN and CDR2 is SYDVKM.

CDR3 coding DNA: TGTGCCACCAGCGGCCGCACAGGGGGTTATGGCTACACCTTC. It encodes CATSGRTGGYGYTF. V is TRBV15 and J is TRBJ1-2, with 8 nucleotides matching TRBD1. The germline CDR1 and CDR2 sequences are LNHNV and YYDKDF (reference sequence). Trimming took 5 bases from V and 5 from J; bases not matched to a gene: 7. The CDR3 extends over 14 amino acids.

V is TRBV5-1 and J is TRBJ1-1, with 8 nucleotides matching TRBD1. The germline V gene has CDR1 SGHRS and CDR2 YFSETQ. V lost 4 bases to trimming and J lost 3 bases; unmatched junction nucleotides: 11. CDR3 length: 16 residues. CDR3 amino acids: CASSIHLQGEDTEAFF. The CDR3 DNA is TGCGCCAGCAGCATACATCTACAGGGGGAGGACACTGAAGCTTTCTTT. Based on the CDR3 plus reference TRBV5-1 and TRBJ1-1, the full variable domain is KAGVTQTPRYLIKTRGQQVTLSCSPISGHRSVSWYQQTPGQGLQFLFEYFSETQRNKGNFPGRFSGRQFSNSRSEMNVSTLELGDSALYLCASSIHLQGEDTEAFFGQGTRLTVV.

J is TRBJ2-2 and V is TRBV30, with D hard to call. The CDR3 has 12 amino acids. V lost 5 bases to trimming and J lost 0 bases, with 4 bases between them. The V gene's germline CDR1 is GTSNPN and CDR2 SVGIG (reference sequence). This chain's CDR3 is CAWSSNTGELFF. In DNA form, the CDR3 reads TGTGCCTGGTCCTCGAACACCGGGGAGCTGTTTTTT. The whole variable domain, filled in from reference TRBV30 and TRBJ2-2, reads SQTIHQWPATLVQPVGSPLSLECTVEGTSNPNLYWYRQAAGRGLQLLFYSVGIGQISSEVPQNLSASRPQDRQFILSSKKLLLSDSGFYLCAWSSNTGELFFGEGSRLTVL.

This chain connects TRBV30 to TRBJ1-2; D remains unclear. The CDR3 is 14 amino acids. Trimming took off 3 bases at V and 0 bases at J, with 11 bases between the two ends. Looked up from germline, CDR1 is GTSNPN and CDR2 is SVGIG (reference sequence). CDR3 in amino acids: CAWRGSLANYGYTF. Written as DNA, the CDR3 is TGTGCCTGGAGGGGATCACTAGCTAACTATGGCTACACCTTC.

This chain connects TRBV11-2 to TRBJ2-1; 10 positions match TRBD1. CDR3 length: 16 amino acids. Germline values: CDR1 SGHAT, CDR2 FQNNGV. The V and J ends lost 2 bases and 8 bases, in that order; junction bases with no gene match: 9. Here the CDR3 DNA reads TGTGCCAGCAGCTTAACGCCGGGACAGGGGAATTATGAGCAGTTCTTC. Its translation: CASSLTPGQGNYEQFF.

V and J are TRBV5-4 and TRBJ1-2; D is perhaps TRBD1 (6 bases). The CDR3 sequence is 14 residues long. With 5 bases removed from V and 0 bases from J, the gap between germline ends came to 11 bases. Germline CDR1 is SGHNT and CDR2 is YYREEE (reference sequence). The CDR3 region is CASRLTGANYGYTF. In DNA, the CDR3 is TGTGCCAGCAGGCTGACAGGTGCTAACTATGGCTACACCTTC.

This rearrangement joins TRBV6-5 to TRBJ1-2; TRBD1 matches at 9 bases. This CDR3 is built from 15 residues. CDR1 is MNHEY, CDR2 SVGAGI, per germline. With V trimmed by 7 bases and J by 4 bases, 10 bases remained unmatched. CDR3 sequence reads: CASTTGTGSVYGYTF. The DNA for the CDR3 is TGTGCCAGCACGACCGGGACAGGGTCTGTCTATGGCTACACCTTC.

V gene TRBV5-6 combines with J gene TRBJ2-3, with a weak D call TRBD2 (5 bases). V gave up 5 bases and J gave up 0 bases, with 10 bases separating them. In germline, CDR1 is SGHDT, CDR2 YYEEEE. The CDR3 loop spans 14 amino acids. CDR3: CASSHRGSTDTQYF. The CDR3 DNA follows: TGTGCCAGCAGTCATCGCGGGAGCACAGATACGCAGTATTTT.

The chain combines TRBV10-3 with TRBJ2-3, with a tentative D call TRBD2 (5 bases). Between the trimmed V and J ends, which lost 4 bases and 0 bases, there was a span of 8 bases. Looked up from germline, CDR1 is ENHRY and CDR2 is SYGVKD. There are 14 residues in the CDR3. The DNA of the CDR3 is TGTGCCATCAGTGGCGGGCAAAGCACAGATACGCAGTATTTT. Amino acid sequence: CAISGGQSTDTQYF.

In its sample, this clone was seen once. The chain links TRBV28 to TRBJ2-7, with a possible D match to TRBD1 (6 bases). Germline V gene data show CDR1 as MDHEN and CDR2 as SYDVKM. This CDR3 has 15 residues. V lost 6 bases and J lost 2, with 17 bases in between. The CDR3 loop is CASSIGQLMPYEQYF. Here the CDR3 DNA reads TGTGCCAGCAGCATTGGACAGTTGATGCCCTACGAGCAGTACTTC. The full variable domain, completed using reference TRBV28 and TRBJ2-7, is DVKVTQSSRYLVKRTGEKVFLECVQDMDHENMFWYRQDPGLGLRLIYFSYDVKMKEKGDIPEGYSVSREKKERFSLILESASTNQTSMYLCASSIGQLMPYEQYFGPGTRLTVT.

The chain carries TRBV2 and TRBJ2-1, with unresolved D. CDR3 length: 15 amino acids. V was shortened by 3 bases and J by 4 bases, with 13 bases between the two germline ends. Germline V gene sequence: CDR1 SNHLY, CDR2 FYNNEI. As DNA, the CDR3 is TGTGCCAGCAGTGATGACACCAGTGGGTACAATGAGCAGTTCTTC. Protein: CASSDDTSGYNEQFF. The full variable domain, with the rest looked up from reference TRBV2 and TRBJ2-1, is EPEVTQTPSHQVTQMGQEVILRCVPISNHLYFYWYRQILGQKVEFLVSFYNNEISEKSEIFDDQFSVERPDGSNFTLKIRSTKLEDSAMYFCASSDDTSGYNEQFFGPGTRLTVL.

This rearrangement joins TRBV18 to TRBJ1-6, with 7 bases matching TRBD1. The junction had 12 bases not matched to a gene; V was cut back by 4 bases and J by 9 bases. This CDR3 comprises 16 residues. In germline, CDR1 is KGHSH, CDR2 LQKENI. CDR3 sequence reads: CASSLNRGRGSSPLHF. CDR3 coding DNA: TGTGCCAGCTCACTAAACAGGGGAAGGGGATCTTCACCCCTCCACTTT.

This rearrangement joins TRBV7-2 to TRBJ1-6, with TRBD1 matching over 8 bases. CDR1 and CDR2 from the germline V gene are SGHTA and FQGNSA. This CDR3 is built from 16 residues. V gave up 3 bases and J gave up 8 bases; unmatched junction bases: 9. The CDR3 nucleotides are TGTGCCAGCAGCTTGGGGACAGGCCCAAGTTATTCACCCCTCCACTTT. Its protein is CASSLGTGPSYSPLHF.

V gene TRBV29-1 combines with J gene TRBJ2-5, with 8 positions matching TRBD2. The CDR3 has 18 residues. V lost 2 bases to trimming and J lost 8 bases; unmatched junction nucleotides: 22. Germline V gene lookup returns CDR1 SQVTM and CDR2 ANQGSEA. The CDR3 reads CSVELPLSVGGAVITQYF. CDR3 nucleotide sequence: TGCAGCGTTGAATTACCCCTTTCTGTCGGGGGGGCCGTTATAACCCAGTACTTC. Drawing the rest from reference TRBV29-1 and TRBJ2-5, the complete variable domain is SAVISQKPSRDICQRGTSLTIQCQVDSQVTMMFWYRQQPGQSLTLIATANQGSEATYESGFVIDKFPISRPNLTFSTLTVSNMSPEDSSIYLCSVELPLSVGGAVITQYFGPGTRLLVL.

The CDR3, as DNA: TGTGCCAGTAGTATTATCAGACAGGGAGCGCATGGCTACACCTTC. Its protein product is CASSIIRQGAHGYTF. The chain employs TRBV19 and TRBJ1-2; 7 bases map to TRBD1. Germline lookup yields CDR1 LNHDA and CDR2 SQIVND (reference sequence). The CDR3 has 15 residues. V was clipped by 3 bases and J by 6 bases; unmatched bases: 10.